This T cell receptor beta chain appears in the sequencing data of a study of T-cell reconstitution after alpha-beta-depleted transplantation in children. Study-level results: Alpha-beta T cells present about two months after transplant were reported to originate from several hundred expanded graft clones. T-cell counts and diversity at one year following transplant were attributed mainly to newly produced T cells. In some patients, recipient T cells and intrathymic progenitors surviving conditioning explained high day-60 diversity.

This clonotype appeared a few times. The antigen is not known. Preparation of the TCRbeta library involved a method that used unique molecular identifiers. TCRdb reprocessed the PCR reads with MiXCR, giving one entry per CDR3 protein. This table has about 74,000 distinct CDR3 sequences, 13% to 15% appearing once. CDR3 size: 17 residues. V was clipped by 5 bases and J by 1 base; unmatched bases: 4. The V gene's germline CDR1 is SEHNR and CDR2 FQNEAQ (reference sequence). The chain recombines TRBV7-9 with TRBJ2-5, with TRBD2 matching 16 bases. The origin of this receptor is a male patient between 2 and 15 years old who had a stem cell transplant for acute lymphoblastic leukemia, so the T cells may come from the graft donor. Sequencing used PBMCs, mostly from graft donor cells, obtained 180 days after TCRalphabeta/CD19-depleted stem cell transplant. CDR3: CASSPGTSGRAQETQYF. Here the CDR3 DNA reads TGTGCCAGCAGCCCCGGGACTAGCGGGAGGGCCCAAGAGACCCAGTACTTC.